What follows are 8 T cell receptor beta chains derived from one specimen sequenced in a study of shared clonotypes between healthy human individuals. TCRdb keeps only in-frame clones here, not all; method: immunoSEQ multiplex PCR. The table records roughly 1.4 million clones, about 98.5% of them present only once. Sequenced input: naive CD4+ T cells sorted from blood. Subset meaning: CD45RA+ positively selected. All receptors come from a man aged 25 to 40 in good health.

The rearrangement uses TRBV7-8 and TRBJ2-5; 7 bases agree with TRBD2. Looked up from germline, CDR1 is SGHVS and CDR2 is FQNEAQ. The CDR3 length is 16 residues. The junction had 10 bases not matched to a gene; V was cut back by 5 bases and J by 1 base. In DNA form, the CDR3 reads TGTGCCAGCAGCCGACTGCTAGCGGCCTTCCAAGAGACCCAGTACTTC. Translation: CASSRLLAAFQETQYF.

This clone has only one observation. The chain uses TRBV5-4 and TRBJ1-1, with unresolved D. This CDR3 is built from 15 residues. V gave up 7 bases and J gave up 4 bases, with 20 bases separating them. Germline CDR1 SGHNT, CDR2 YYREEE (reference sequence). The CDR3 DNA sequence: TGTGCCAGCTCACCTTGGAGTAGATACAGCACTGAAGCTTTCTTT. This translates into CASSPWSRYSTEAFF.

The gene calls are TRBV29-1 and TRBJ2-2; no firm D call. CDR1 SQVTM and CDR2 ANQGSEA come from the germline V gene. Trimming took 4 bases from V and 1 from J, leaving 10 bases between them. CDR3 length: 14 residues. CDR3: CSVVTSRNTGELFF. The CDR3 nucleotides are TGCAGCGTTGTGACATCCAGGAACACCGGGGAGCTGTTTTTT.

The chain has TRBV7-3 and TRBJ2-7; a possible D gene is TRBD1 (6 bases). V lost 2 bases, J lost 7 bases, and 9 bases lay in between. The length of the CDR3 is 12 residues. Looked up from germline, CDR1 is SGHTA and CDR2 is FQGTGA. CDR3 DNA sequence: TGTGCCAGCAGCTTACCCGACAGGGAGCAGTACTTC. Translating it yields CASSLPDREQYF.

This clone was seen only once. Different DNA sequences within this sample yield the same CDR3. The chain employs TRBV5-1 and TRBJ2-7; TRBD1 matches 8 bases. J gave up 3 bases and V 4 bases, and 6 bases lay outside the gene matches. This CDR3 region has 14 residues. Germline-derived CDR1 and CDR2 are SGHRS and YFSETQ. CDR3 nucleotide sequence: TGCGCCAGCAGCCCCCGGACAGGGAACTACGAGCAGTACTTC. Protein: CASSPRTGNYEQYF.

The chain employs TRBV5-1 and TRBJ2-1; no clear D. Germline V lookup: CDR1 SGHRS, CDR2 YFSETQ. This CDR3 has 16 residues. V lost 0 bases and J lost 0, with 10 bases in between. CDR3 sequence: CASSLAADFSYNEQFF. As DNA, the CDR3 is TGCGCCAGCAGCTTGGCGGCAGACTTCTCCTACAATGAGCAGTTCTTC.

This chain links TRBV7-2 with TRBJ2-6, with unresolved D. The V gene's germline CDR1 is SGHTA and CDR2 FQGNSA. V dropped 3 bases and J dropped 0 bases, with 12 bases sitting between them. This CDR3 contains 17 residues. CDR3 DNA sequence: TGTGCCAGCAGCTTTTTTTCCTCCCCCTCTGGGGCCAACGTCCTGACTTTC. Translation gives CASSFFSSPSGANVLTF. Combining the CDR3 with reference TRBV7-2 and TRBJ2-6 gives the whole variable domain GAGVSQSPSNKVTEKGKDVELRCDPISGHTALYWYRQSLGQGLEFLIYFQGNSAPDKSGLPSDRFSAERTGGSVSTLTIQRTQQEDSAVYLCASSFFSSPSGANVLTFGAGSRLTVL.

The rearrangement links TRBV6-5 to TRBJ2-1, with D maybe TRBD2 (5 bases). With 10 bases removed from V and 2 bases from J, the gap between germline ends came to 12 bases. This CDR3 is built from 13 residues. Germline CDR1 reads MNHEY; CDR2 reads SVGAGI. CDR3 DNA sequence: TGTGCCACCGCCCGGGGAGCCTACAATGAGCAGTTCTTC. Protein product: CATARGAYNEQFF.